The 17 T cell receptor beta chains reported below all come from one sample, sequenced in a study of early stage breast cancer tumors. Libraries were prepared by immunoSEQ multiplex PCR; TCRdb keeps only in-frame clonotypes and omits some of them. The repertoire holds almost 55,000 clones, with over 80% as singletons. The specimen was blood. The source of these receptors is a person aged 65-85 years with breast cancer.

The V and J genes are TRBV4-1 and TRBJ2-7; 12 bases match TRBD1. Germline V gene sequence: CDR1 MGHRA, CDR2 YSYEKL. There are 14 residues in the CDR3. With 4 bases clipped from V and 12 bases from J, the junction kept 10 bases outside the gene matches. As DNA, the CDR3 is TGCGCCAGCAGCCGAACCGGGACAGGGGGCTTGTCGTACTTC. Translation: CASSRTGTGGLSYF.

The chain combines TRBV29-1 with TRBJ2-5, with 7 bases identical to TRBD2. Germline V gene sequence: CDR1 SQVTM, CDR2 ANQGSEA. The CDR3 has 15 residues. Trimming cost V 0 bases and J 3 bases; bases outside gene matches: 7. CDR3 in amino acids: CSVEDLRGSKETQYF. The DNA for the CDR3 is TGCAGCGTTGAAGATCTTCGCGGGAGCAAAGAGACCCAGTACTTC.

This sequence joins TRBV29-1 and TRBJ1-2; D unclear. Trimming removed 5 bases from V and 2 bases from J, with 12 bases in between. In germline, CDR1 is SQVTM, CDR2 ANQGSEA. The CDR3 length is 13 residues. This chain's CDR3 is CSVSAGWNYGYTF. The CDR3, as DNA: TGCAGCGTTTCAGCAGGATGGAACTATGGCTACACCTTC.

This chain uses TRBV9 with TRBJ1-2, with D perhaps matching TRBD1 (6 bases). Germline V gene sequence: CDR1 SGDLS, CDR2 YYNGEE. V dropped 3 bases and J dropped 4 bases, with 19 bases sitting between them. This CDR3 has 16 residues. The CDR3 loop is CASSAYGGAGGYGYTF. In DNA form, the CDR3 reads TGTGCCAGCAGCGCCTATGGGGGGGCAGGTGGCTATGGCTACACCTTC.

This chain connects TRBV5-1 to TRBJ1-1, with D possibly matching TRBD1 (5 bases). The CDR3 sequence is 13 residues long. Germline V gene data show CDR1 as SGHRS and CDR2 as YFSETQ. Trimming stripped 4 bases from V and 0 bases from J, with 7 bases between. The CDR3 protein is CASSRGMNTEAFF. In DNA form, the CDR3 reads TGCGCCAGCAGCAGGGGCATGAACACTGAAGCTTTCTTT.

The V and J genes are TRBV19 and TRBJ2-5, with TRBD2 identical over 11 bases. Germline V CDR1 and CDR2: LNHDA, SQIVND (reference sequence). CDR3 length equals 16 residues. Losses at the gene ends were 5 bases for V and 6 bases for J; bases not matched to a gene: 11. The CDR3 nucleotides read TGTGCCAGTAGTTTTGATCTAGCGGGAGGCCTGCAGACCCAGTACTTC. Amino acid sequence: CASSFDLAGGLQTQYF.

This rearrangement joins TRBV19 to TRBJ2-7; no reliable D call. Trimming removed 1 base from V and 4 bases from J, with 11 bases in between. CDR1 LNHDA and CDR2 SQIVND come from the germline V gene (reference sequence). The CDR3 spans 14 residues. This chain's CDR3 is CASSIAGSKYEQYF. CDR3 DNA sequence: TGTGCCAGTAGTATAGCGGGTTCCAAGTACGAGCAGTACTTC.

The J gene is TRBJ1-2, the V gene TRBV5-1; 7 bases are shared with TRBD1. V was pared by 4 bases and J by 4 bases, with 10 bases of the junction left unmatched. CDR1 and CDR2 from the germline V gene are SGHRS and YFSETQ. This CDR3 comprises 15 residues. The CDR3 region has the DNA TGCGCCAGCAGCACCGACAGGGCATCTATCTATGGCTACACCTTC. Its translation: CASSTDRASIYGYTF.

The chain employs TRBV19 and TRBJ2-5; D perhaps matches TRBD2 (6 bases). There are 14 residues in the CDR3. Trimming shortened V by 3 bases and J by 2 bases, and 10 bases separated the two germline ends. The germline V gene encodes CDR1 LNHDA and CDR2 SQIVND (reference sequence). CDR3 loop: CASSIRDSQETQYF. The CDR3 nucleotides read TGTGCCAGTAGTATCCGGGACTCTCAAGAGACCCAGTACTTC. Full variable domain (missing parts from reference TRBV19 and TRBJ2-5): DGGITQSPKYLFRKEGQNVTLSCEQNLNHDAMYWYRQDPGQGLRLIYYSQIVNDFQKGDIAEGYSVSREKKESFPLTVTSAQKNPTAFYLCASSIRDSQETQYFGPGTRLLVL.

The gene calls are TRBV6-1 and TRBJ1-5; maybe TRBD1 (5 bases). Per germline, CDR1 MNHNS and CDR2 SASEGT. The CDR3 is 16 amino acids. Trimming removed 0 bases at V and 0 bases at J, with 9 bases between. The CDR3 DNA reads as TGTGCCAGCAGTGAAGCGGGGCTTAATAGCAATCAGCCCCAGCATTTT. It encodes CASSEAGLNSNQPQHF.

This clone occurred once. The V gene is TRBV13, the J gene TRBJ2-3; D unclear. The CDR3 contains 12 residues. The germline gives CDR1 PRHDT, CDR2 FYEKMQ (reference sequence). V was clipped by 7 bases and J by 1 base, with 6 bases between them. The CDR3 reads CASTVGTDTQYF. The CDR3 DNA is TGTGCCAGCACGGTAGGCACAGATACGCAGTATTTT.

The chain links TRBV30 to TRBJ2-2, with D possibly TRBD1 on 6 matching bases. Trimming shortened V by 2 bases and J by 5 bases, and 9 bases separated the two germline ends. Germline CDR1 GTSNPN, CDR2 SVGIG (reference sequence). The length of the CDR3 is 13 residues. The CDR3 region is CAWSFGQTGELFF. The CDR3 coding sequence is TGTGCCTGGAGTTTTGGACAGACCGGGGAGCTGTTTTTT.

The V gene is TRBV5-6, the J gene TRBJ1-3; 8 positions match TRBD1. J was trimmed by 4 bases and V by 3 bases; bases with no gene match: 0. The CDR3 covers 13 residues. The germline gives CDR1 SGHDT, CDR2 YYEEEE. In DNA, the CDR3 is TGTGCCAGCAGCTGGACAGGGGGAAACACCATATATTTT. It encodes CASSWTGGNTIYF.

The chain is built from TRBV18 and TRBJ1-5; perhaps TRBD1 as D (5 bases). The CDR3 contains 14 residues. Germline CDR1 KGHSH, CDR2 LQKENI. V was pared by 0 bases and J by 7 bases, with 10 bases between. The CDR3 DNA reads as TGTGCCAGCTCACCACCAGGGGTCCAACAGCCCCAGCATTTT. Translation gives CASSPPGVQQPQHF.

The genes are TRBV19 and TRBJ2-3, with 7 bases identical to TRBD1. Germline V lookup: CDR1 LNHDA, CDR2 SQIVND (reference sequence). The CDR3 has 18 amino acids. Germline trimming cut 0 bases from V and 1 base from J; bases unmatched to any gene: 10. CDR3 sequence reads: CASSIDPGTVLGTDTQYF. The CDR3 nucleotides are TGTGCCAGTAGTATAGATCCCGGGACAGTTCTGGGCACAGATACGCAGTATTTT.

V gene TRBV5-6 combines with J gene TRBJ1-4, with TRBD1 as a possible D gene (6 bases). The CDR3 loop spans 12 amino acids. The ends were cut back, 0 bases at V and 11 bases at J, with 8 bases in the middle. In germline, CDR1 is SGHDT, CDR2 YYEEEE. The CDR3 reads CASSLAQGKLFF. Written as DNA, the CDR3 is TGTGCCAGCAGCTTGGCCCAGGGGAAACTGTTTTTT. Using reference TRBV5-6 and TRBJ1-4 for the parts outside the CDR3, the full variable domain is DAGVTQSPTHLIKTRGQQVTLRCSPKSGHDTVSWYQQALGQGPQFIFQYYEEEERQRGNFPDRFSGHQFPNYSSELNVNALLLGDSALYLCASSLAQGKLFFGSGTQLSVL.

This chain connects TRBV4-1 to TRBJ2-2, with D possibly TRBD2 on 5 matching bases. The CDR3 totals 15 residues. CDR1 and CDR2 (germline): MGHRA, YSYEKL. V was clipped by 4 bases and J by 0 bases, with 9 bases between them. The CDR3 nucleotides read TGCGCCAGCAGCCTTTCCGGGGCGAACACCGGGGAGCTGTTTTTT. It is translated as CASSLSGANTGELFF.